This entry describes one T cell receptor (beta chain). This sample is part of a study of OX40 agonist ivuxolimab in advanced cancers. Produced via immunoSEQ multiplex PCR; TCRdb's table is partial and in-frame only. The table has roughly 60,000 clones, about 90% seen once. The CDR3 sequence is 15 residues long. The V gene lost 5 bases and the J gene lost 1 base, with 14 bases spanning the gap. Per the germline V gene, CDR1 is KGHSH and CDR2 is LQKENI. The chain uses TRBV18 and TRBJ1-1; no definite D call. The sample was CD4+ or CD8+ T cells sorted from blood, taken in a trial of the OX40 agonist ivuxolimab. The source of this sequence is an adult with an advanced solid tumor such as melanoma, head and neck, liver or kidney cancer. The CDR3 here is CASSSLSAENTEAFF. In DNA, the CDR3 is TGTGCCAGCTCAAGTTTGAGCGCAGAGAACACTGAAGCTTTCTTT.